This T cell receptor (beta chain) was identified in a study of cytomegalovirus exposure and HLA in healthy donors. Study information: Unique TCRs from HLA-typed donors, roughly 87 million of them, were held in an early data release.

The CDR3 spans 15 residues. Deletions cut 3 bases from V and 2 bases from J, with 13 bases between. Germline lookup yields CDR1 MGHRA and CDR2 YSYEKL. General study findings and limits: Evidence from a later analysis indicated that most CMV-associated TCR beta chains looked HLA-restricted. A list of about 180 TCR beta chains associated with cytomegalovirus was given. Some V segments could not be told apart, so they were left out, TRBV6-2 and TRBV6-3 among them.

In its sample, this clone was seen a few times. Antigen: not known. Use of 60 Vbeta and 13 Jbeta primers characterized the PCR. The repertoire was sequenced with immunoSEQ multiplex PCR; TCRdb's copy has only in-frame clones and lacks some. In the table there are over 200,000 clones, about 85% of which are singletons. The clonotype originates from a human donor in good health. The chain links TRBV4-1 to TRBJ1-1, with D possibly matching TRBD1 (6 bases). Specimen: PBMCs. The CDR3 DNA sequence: TGCGCCAGCAGCCAGGTAACGGGACAAAACACTGAAGCTTTCTTT. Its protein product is CASSQVTGQNTEAFF.